The next 2 T cell receptor beta chains were all read from a single sample in a study of blood T cell repertoires in COVID-19. Clones were sequenced by immunoSEQ multiplex PCR, and TCRdb holds only the in-frame ones, with some missing. Among 150,000 to 200,000 clones, more than 80% were seen once, and the ten largest hold roughly 2%. Material for sequencing was peripheral blood. These receptors were taken from a woman in her fifties or sixties with COVID-19, enrolled during active disease.

This chain uses TRBV5-1 with TRBJ2-6; D remains ambiguous. Trimming stripped 8 bases from V and 2 bases from J, with 5 bases between. Per germline, CDR1 SGHRS and CDR2 YFSETQ. This CDR3 has 12 amino acids. The DNA of the CDR3 is TGCGCCAGTAGAGCTGGGGCCAACGTCCTGACTTTC. This codes for CASRAGANVLTF.

The chain is built from TRBV7-2 and TRBJ1-1; 7 bases agree with TRBD1. The V gene's germline CDR1 is SGHTA and CDR2 FQGNSA. The length of the CDR3 is 16 residues. Trimming at V came to 5 bases and at J to 0 bases, leaving 9 bases not matched to a gene. The CDR3 coding sequence is TGTGCCAGCAGCACTCGGGACAGATATCTGAACACTGAAGCTTTCTTT. Amino acids: CASSTRDRYLNTEAFF.